A single sample is the source of the 5 T cell receptor beta chains below, sequenced in a study of blood T cells in healthy people across ages. A second roughly 6 to 11 cycle PCR used barcoded and J-beta primers. TCRdb independently ran MiXCR on the 5' RACE reads; one entry per CDR3 protein. The repertoire holds hundreds of thousands of distinct CDR3 sequences, with under 45% as singletons. Sequencing was carried out using blood. The receptors were sampled from a man in his fifties or sixties in good health.

This chain connects TRBV12-3 or TRBV12-4 to TRBJ2-7; D remains ambiguous. The CDR3 consists of 12 residues. V shed 5 bases and J shed 2 bases, with 7 bases lying between them. In DNA, the CDR3 is TGTGCCAGCAGTAATGCCCCCTACGAGCAGTACTTC. This encodes CASSNAPYEQYF.

This chain links TRBV5-1 with TRBJ1-1; 7 bases are a match to TRBD1. V dropped 4 bases and J dropped 4; count of bases not matched to a gene: 7. The germline V gene encodes CDR1 SGHRS and CDR2 YFSETQ. CDR3 size: 14 residues. The CDR3 DNA is TGCGCCAGCAGCACGGACAGGTCGGTCACTGAAGCTTTCTTT. Residues: CASSTDRSVTEAFF.

The V call is TRBV12-3 or TRBV12-4, the J call TRBJ2-3; the D is unclear. The CDR3 sequence is 16 residues long. V was clipped by 2 bases and J by 0 bases, with 12 bases between them. CDR3 sequence reads: CASSLTGSPSTDTQYF. The CDR3 coding sequence is TGTGCCAGCAGTTTAACGGGCTCACCTAGCACAGATACGCAGTATTTT.

The sample holds a few counts of this clonotype. This chain uses TRBV4-3 with TRBJ1-2, with D tentatively TRBD1 (5 bases). The length of the CDR3 is 15 residues. The V end lost 1 base, the J end lost 4 bases, and 13 bases lay between the germline ends. CDR1 LGHNA and CDR2 YSLEER come from the germline V gene. CDR3 sequence: CASSQADGGSYGYTF. The DNA of the CDR3 is TGCGCCAGCAGCCAAGCGGACGGGGGATCCTATGGCTACACCTTC.

The rearrangement uses TRBV5-1 and TRBJ2-6, with TRBD2 identical over 7 bases. V shed 2 bases and J 1 base; nucleotides not matched to a gene: 3. This CDR3 comprises 16 residues. Per germline, CDR1 SGHRS and CDR2 YFSETQ. In DNA, the CDR3 is TGCGCCAGCAGCTTCAGCGGGGAGTCTGGGGCCAACGTCCTGACTTTC. The encoded protein is CASSFSGESGANVLTF. The variable domain in full, with the rest retrieved from reference TRBV5-1 and TRBJ2-6, is KAGVTQTPRYLIKTRGQQVTLSCSPISGHRSVSWYQQTPGQGLQFLFEYFSETQRNKGNFPGRFSGRQFSNSRSEMNVSTLELGDSALYLCASSFSGESGANVLTFGAGSRLTVL.